This TCR beta chain came from a study of shared clonotypes between healthy human individuals. Using immunoSEQ multiplex PCR, the repertoire was profiled, and TCRdb retains in-frame clones only, with some absent. The sample has about 1.1 million clones; approximately 78% are singletons. A word on this clone: What it binds is unknown.

General study points: Generally, estimated richness proved larger in naive subsets than it did in memory subsets. The authors sampled blood alone, and tissue repertoires likely differ.

The TCR sequence derives from a man aged 18 to 29 in good health. Some clones in this sample may be carry-over from other donors' samples. The sequencing sample was made of memory CD4+ T cells from PBMCs. Subset described: CD45RA-negative fraction.

The CDR3 DNA follows: TGTGCCTCTCGAAAGAACAATGAGCAGTTCTTC. This codes for CASRKNNEQFF. J is TRBJ2-1 and V is TRBV2; D is unresolved. Germline V gene data show CDR1 as SNHLY and CDR2 as FYNNEI. CDR3 size: 11 residues. Deletions cut 11 bases from V and 5 bases from J, with 10 bases between.